This entry concerns a single T cell receptor beta chain. Its specificity is not known. These data originate in a study of blood T cells in healthy people across ages. Regarding the study as a whole: TCR beta diversity was tightly associated with the proportion of naive T cells.

Germline CDR1 is MGHRA and CDR2 is YSYEKL. This CDR3 region has 14 residues. Trimming took off 1 base at V and 7 bases at J, with 13 bases between the two ends. Primers used in a second PCR of roughly 7 to 11 cycles were a sample-barcoded 5' primer and a J-beta primer mix. MiXCR was run by TCRdb on the 5' RACE reads, yielding one entry per CDR3 protein. The table records 600,000 to 1,000,000 distinct CDR3 sequences, around a quarter of them present only once. These data were also reused for a study on T cells of mothers and their children.

The sequencing sample was made of blood. The chain combines TRBV4-1 with TRBJ1-2; maybe TRBD1 (6 bases). The receptor comes from a boy aged 5-17 years in good health. The CDR3, as DNA: TGCGCCAGCAGCCAAGTTCAGGGGCGCGGTGGCTACACCTTC. Protein: CASSQVQGRGGYTF.